The entry below describes one TCR beta chain. As yet, its antigen is unknown. The germline CDR1 and CDR2 sequences are ENHRY and SYGVKD. Trimming removed 2 bases from V and 9 bases from J, with 17 bases in between. The CDR3 is made up of 14 amino acids. The sample originates from a study of shared clonotypes between healthy human individuals. Overall study findings and caveats: Shared across several donors were roughly 5% of the naive CD4 clonotypes. Relative to their counterparts shared across all four donors, non-shared clonotypes exhibited diminished generation probabilities.

Original methodology: Without quality scores, immunoSEQ junctional reads could not be filtered like full-length reads. Profiled with immunoSEQ multiplex PCR; TCRdb holds only in-frame clones, not every one. The V and J calls and clone size are taken from that table; D and trimming were inferred from the DNA. This table has 600,000 to 750,000 clones, 60% to 80% appearing once. Sequencing was performed on memory CD4+ T cells sorted from blood. This sample's subset: CD45RA-negative fraction. The chain uses TRBV10-3 and TRBJ2-7; D may be TRBD1 or TRBD2 (5 bases each). This TCR was recovered from a woman aged 25 to 39 in good health. CDR3 amino acids: CAISEGTDGPRQYF. DNA of the CDR3: TGTGCCATCAGTGAGGGGACGGACGGACCGAGGCAGTACTTC.